This T cell receptor (beta chain) was identified in a study of blood T cell repertoires in COVID-19. Participants were aged 18 to 89 years from about two dozen US areas. Participants' own reports of clinical history determined their cohort assignment. Germline CDR1 MNHEY, CDR2 SMNVEV (reference sequence). V was clipped by 5 bases and J by 4 bases, with 13 bases between them. This CDR3 is built from 14 residues. This table comes from immunoSEQ multiplex PCR, and its TCRdb copy is limited to in-frame clones, with some not included. Altogether roughly 260,000 clones are present, approximately 88% being singletons, with the ten largest covering just over 2.5%.

The source of this sequence is a woman aged 25 to 39 with acute COVID-19. The rearrangement uses TRBV27 and TRBJ2-3; D is uncertain. Sequenced material: PBMCs or T cells enriched from blood (not recorded which). As DNA, the CDR3 is TGTGCCAGCAGTCCCCTCGTCGTGTCAGATACGCAGTATTTT. The encoded protein is CASSPLVVSDTQYF.